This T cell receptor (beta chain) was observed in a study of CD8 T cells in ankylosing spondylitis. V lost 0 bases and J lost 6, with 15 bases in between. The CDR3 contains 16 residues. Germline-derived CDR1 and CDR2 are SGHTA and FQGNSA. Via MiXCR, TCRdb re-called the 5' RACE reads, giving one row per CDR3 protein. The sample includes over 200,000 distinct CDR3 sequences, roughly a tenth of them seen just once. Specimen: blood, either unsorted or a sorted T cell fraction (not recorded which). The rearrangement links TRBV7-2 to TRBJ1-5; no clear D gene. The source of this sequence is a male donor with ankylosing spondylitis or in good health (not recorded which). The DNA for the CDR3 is TGTGCCAGCAGCTTAGCTTCGGCGAGTCTCAGTCAGCCCCAGCATTTT. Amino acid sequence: CASSLASASLSQPQHF.